This T cell receptor beta chain comes out of a study of CD8+CD57+ T cells in acquired aplastic anemia. The use of genomic DNA as template underpinned the TCR beta VDJ and CDR3 profiling. Each CDR3 protein gets one entry after TCRdb re-called the reads with MiXCR. The data show approximately 190,000 distinct CDR3 sequences, 64% seen once. This CDR3 contains 14 residues. The V gene's germline CDR1 is DFQATT and CDR2 SNEGSKA (reference sequence). V lost 5 bases, J lost 5 bases, and 12 bases stayed unmatched. The sample was sorted CD4+, CD8+, or CD8+CD57+ T cells (not recorded which) from PBMCs. The receptor was derived from a human donor with severe aplastic anemia or a healthy control (not recorded which). This rearrangement joins TRBV20-1 to TRBJ2-7, with 7 bases aligning to TRBD1. The CDR3 DNA follows: TGCAGTGCTCATACCGACAGGGTAGACCACGAGCAGTACTTC. It is translated as CSAHTDRVDHEQYF.